This record looks at one T cell receptor beta chain sequence and its context. The sample is drawn from a study of CD8+ T cells in alopecia areata. PBMCs provided sorted CD4+ and CD8+ T cells. RNA was extracted and reverse transcribed into cDNA as the sequencing template. The method was immunoSEQ multiplex PCR; TCRdb's version includes in-frame clones alone and lacks a portion of them. The sample contains about 200,000 clones, approximately 53% of which appear only once. The specimen sequenced was CD8+ T cells sorted from blood. This TCR was recovered from a human donor in good health.

CDR3 DNA: TGTGCCAGCAGCTTAGCGGATGGGCCTTCGGAGGGCTACACCTTC. Translating it yields CASSLADGPSEGYTF. V gene TRBV7-9 combines with J gene TRBJ1-2; no reliable D call. V was pared by 0 bases and J by 8 bases, with 16 bases between. The CDR3 covers 15 residues. Per the germline V gene, CDR1 is SEHNR and CDR2 is FQNEAQ (reference sequence).